The entry that follows covers one TCR beta chain sequence. What it binds is not known. PCR primers comprised 60 Vbeta and 13 Jbeta primers. Assay: immunoSEQ multiplex PCR; the TCRdb copy retains only in-frame clones and omits some. There are some 110,000 clones in the sample; approximately 76% occur only once, and about 5% lies in the top ten. The data were obtained in a study of cytomegalovirus exposure and HLA in healthy donors. Study findings and constraints: In a later analysis, TCR beta V- and J-gene trimming was associated with a missense DCLRE1C variant.

This TCR was recovered from a woman under 30 in good health and CMV-seropositive. The sequencing sample was made of PBMCs.

CDR3 in amino acids: CASSPSGGRNYGYTF. CDR3 bases: TGTGCCAGCAGTCCCTCAGGGGGTAGGAACTATGGCTACACCTTC. The genes are TRBV28 and TRBJ1-2; 7 nucleotides agree with TRBD1. CDR1 and CDR2 from the germline V gene are MDHEN and SYDVKM. The J segment lost 2 bases and the V segment lost 5 bases, leaving 8 bases of the junction unmatched. The CDR3 spans 15 residues.